The 26 T cell receptor beta chains in this list originate from one sample, sequenced in a study of human T cells and chemical hapten exposure. Time point indicated: pre-sensitization, week 0. Treatment here: therapeutic diphenylcyclopropenone sensitization with weekly scalp DPC. A single record per CDR3 protein comes from TCRdb applying MiXCR to the RACE reads. The table has tens of thousands of distinct CDR3 sequences, around 10% seen once. This specimen consisted of whole blood, obtained in connection with sensitization to the hapten diphenylcyclopropenone (DPC). The receptor set was obtained from a woman aged 40 to 55 with alopecia areata. Some clones in this sample may be carry-over from other donors' samples.

This clonotype was counted between two and nine times. This rearrangement joins TRBV6-2 or TRBV6-3 to TRBJ1-2; D unresolved. V dropped 6 bases and J dropped 5 bases, with 10 bases sitting between them. The CDR3 spans 12 residues. The germline CDR1 and CDR2 sequences are MNHEY and SVGEGT. The CDR3 bases are TGTGCCAGCAGAGAACGACGGTATGGCTACACCTTC. This sequence encodes CASRERRYGYTF.

The chain combines TRBV28 with TRBJ2-7; D not certain. V was cut by 7 bases and J by 2 bases, with 6 bases left in between. Germline CDR1 MDHEN, CDR2 SYDVKM. The CDR3 spans 11 residues. The CDR3 spells CASKGPYEQYF. The CDR3 nucleotides read TGTGCCAGCAAGGGTCCCTACGAGCAGTACTTC. The entire variable domain, with the rest obtained from reference TRBV28 and TRBJ2-7, is as follows: DVKVTQSSRYLVKRTGEKVFLECVQDMDHENMFWYRQDPGLGLRLIYFSYDVKMKEKGDIPEGYSVSREKKERFSLILESASTNQTSMYLCASKGPYEQYFGPGTRLTVT.

The rearrangement joins TRBV4-2 to TRBJ1-1, with 7 bases fitting TRBD1. The CDR3 has 13 residues. Trimming removed 2 bases from V and 7 bases from J; junction bases left unmatched: 4. CDR1 and CDR2 from the germline V gene are LGHNA and YNFKEQ. This chain's CDR3 is CASSQLGQVEAFF. The DNA of the CDR3 is TGTGCCAGCAGCCAACTCGGACAGGTTGAAGCTTTCTTT.

As regards this clonotype: A much larger clone differs by one base, so this may be a read error. The chain links TRBV7-9 to TRBJ1-2; a possible D gene is TRBD1 (5 bases). Germline CDR1 is SEHNR and CDR2 is FQNEAQ (reference sequence). The CDR3 sequence is 12 residues long. V was cut by 5 bases and J by 3 bases, with 7 bases left in between. The CDR3 sequence is CASSQGDYGYTF. DNA for the CDR3: TGTGCCAGCAGCCAGGGTGACTATGGCTACACCTTC. Looking up the rest from reference TRBV7-9 and TRBJ1-2 gives the full variable domain: DTGVSQNPRHKITKRGQNVTFRCDPISEHNRLYWYRQTLGQGPEFLTYFQNEAQLEKSRLLSDRFSAERPKGSFSTLEIQRTEQGDSAMYLCASSQGDYGYTFGSGTRLTVV.

This clonotype was seen at least ten times. V gene TRBV4-3 combines with J gene TRBJ2-7, with TRBD1 as a possible D gene (5 bases). The CDR3 runs to 13 residues. Trimming took 3 bases from V and 6 from J, leaving 12 bases between them. Germline values: CDR1 LGHNA, CDR2 YSLEER. The CDR3 spells CASSQTVRGEQYF. The CDR3 bases are TGCGCCAGCAGCCAGACCGTTAGGGGCGAGCAGTACTTC.

This clonotype has at least ten counts. The V call is TRBV7-6, the J call TRBJ2-3, with D perhaps matching TRBD1 or TRBD2 (6 bases each). Germline CDR1 and CDR2: SGHVS and FNYEAQ. The germline V and J ends were trimmed by 1 base and 1 base, with 9 bases remaining between them. This CDR3 comprises 15 residues. CDR3 DNA sequence: TGTGCCAGCAGCTTAGGAGGGGGGCGCACAGATACGCAGTATTTT. Translated: CASSLGGGRTDTQYF.

The chain carries TRBV27 and TRBJ2-7, with D tentatively TRBD2 (6 bases). Germline values: CDR1 MNHEY, CDR2 SMNVEV (reference sequence). Trimming took off 5 bases at V and 4 bases at J, with 12 bases between the two ends. CDR3 length: 13 residues. For the CDR3, the DNA is TGTGCCAGCAGTCCCGGGCGGGATTACGAGCAGTACTTC. Translation: CASSPGRDYEQYF.

This clonotype appeared many times. The CDR3 nucleotides are TGCAGCGTTGGGGGGTGGCGTAATTCCTACAATGAGCAGTTCTTC. Its protein product is CSVGGWRNSYNEQFF. The V and J genes are TRBV29-1 and TRBJ2-1; tentatively, D is TRBD1 or TRBD2 (5 bases each). The germline V gene encodes CDR1 SQVTM and CDR2 ANQGSEA. Trimming cost V 4 bases and J 1 base, with 14 bases left between them. The CDR3 is made up of 15 amino acids.

This clonotype came up many times. The V call is TRBV20-1, the J call TRBJ1-1; D uncertain. The CDR3 has 12 residues. Trimming removed 0 bases at V and 11 bases at J, with 13 bases between. Germline V gene sequence: CDR1 DFQATT, CDR2 SNEGSKA (reference sequence). CDR3 DNA: TGCAGTGCTAGAGATCCAGATAGTGACGCTTTCTTT. As protein: CSARDPDSDAFF.

In its sample, this clonotype was seen many times. The chain carries TRBV10-3 and TRBJ2-2; D is undetermined. Trimming stripped 4 bases from V and 6 bases from J, with 12 bases between. CDR1 is ENHRY, CDR2 SYGVKD, per germline. The CDR3 covers 14 residues. For the CDR3, the DNA is TGTGCCATCAGTGGCACGTTGACCCCCGGGGAGCTGTTTTTT. This gives the protein CAISGTLTPGELFF.

This clonotype appeared many times. This sequence joins TRBV20-1 and TRBJ2-1, with 14 bases aligning to TRBD2. V trimming: 6 bases; J trimming: 6 bases; junction bases outside the gene matches: 13. This CDR3 has 17 residues. Germline V gene lookup returns CDR1 DFQATT and CDR2 SNEGSKA (reference sequence). CDR3 in amino acids: CSATNGLAGGLANEQFF. DNA of the CDR3: TGCAGTGCGACCAACGGACTAGCGGGGGGCCTTGCCAATGAGCAGTTCTTC.

This clonotype was seen just once. This could be a read error, since a much larger clone is one nucleotide away. The genes are TRBV5-1 and TRBJ1-4; D gene ambiguous. The germline V and J ends were trimmed by 0 bases and 8 bases, with 20 bases remaining between them. CDR3 length: 17 residues. Germline V gene lookup returns CDR1 SGHRS and CDR2 YFSETQ. CDR3 region: CASSLDVPSVIGEKLFF. DNA of the CDR3: TGCGCCAGCAGCTTGGATGTACCGAGCGTGATAGGGGAAAAACTGTTTTTT. Filled out from reference TRBV5-1 and TRBJ1-4, the complete variable domain reads KAGVTQTPRYLIKTRGQQVTLSCSPISGHRSVSWYQQTPGQGLQFLFEYFSETQRNKGNFPGRFSGRQFSNSRSEMNVSTLELGDSALYLCASSLDVPSVIGEKLFFGSGTQLSVL.

The table lists this clonotype with many counts. V and J are TRBV27 and TRBJ2-7; 8 positions match TRBD1. V shed 6 bases, J shed 4 bases, and the junction held 11 bases outside the gene matches. This CDR3 comprises 15 residues. Germline assignment: CDR1 MNHEY and CDR2 SMNVEV (reference sequence). The CDR3 reads CASSPRQGSSYEQYF. CDR3 DNA sequence: TGTGCCAGCAGCCCCAGACAGGGGTCCTCGTACGAGCAGTACTTC.

This clonotype came up a few times. The V and J genes are TRBV3-1 and TRBJ1-6; no firm D call. The CDR3 totals 15 residues. Trimming left V 2 bases short and J 5 bases short, with 10 bases between. Germline lookup yields CDR1 LGHDT and CDR2 YNNKEL (reference sequence). CDR3 coding DNA: TGTGCCAGCAGCCAACGTCAAGCTAATAATTCACCCCTCCACTTT. As protein: CASSQRQANNSPLHF. The variable domain in full, with the rest retrieved from reference TRBV3-1 and TRBJ1-6, is DTAVSQTPKYLVTQMGNDKSIKCEQNLGHDTMYWYKQDSKKFLKIMFSYNNKELIINETVPNRFSPKSPDKAHLNLHINSLELGDSAVYFCASSQRQANNSPLHFGNGTRLTVT.

A note on this clonotype: This may be a read error, as it is one base from a much larger clone. The V call is TRBV7-2, the J call TRBJ2-1; no clear D gene. Germline CDR1 is SGHTA and CDR2 is FQGNSA. The CDR3 runs to 18 residues. CDR3 region: CASSLAGEVRGRLNVQFF. The CDR3 region has the DNA TGTGCCAGCAGCTTAGCTGGGGAAGTTAGAGGTCGCCTCAATGTGCAGTTCTTC.

This clonotype occurred many times. The J gene is TRBJ1-2, the V gene TRBV7-8; no clear D. Germline V CDR1 and CDR2: SGHVS, FQNEAQ. The CDR3 totals 13 residues. Trimming removed 5 bases from V and 3 bases from J, with 10 bases in between. The CDR3 bases are TGTGCCAGCAGCCCGACAATTTACTATGGCTACACCTTC. As protein: CASSPTIYYGYTF.

CDR3 sequence reads: CASSPGQGFSSHEQYF. CDR3 sequence (DNA): TGTGCCAGCAGTCCGGGACAGGGGTTTAGTTCCCACGAGCAGTACTTC. The rearrangement uses TRBV12-3 or TRBV12-4 and TRBJ2-7; 10 bases map to TRBD1. The CDR3 is 16 residues long. Unmatched junction bases numbered 12, after V lost 5 bases and J lost 5 bases.

This clonotype came up many times. This sequence joins TRBV7-2 and TRBJ2-7; D remains ambiguous. This CDR3 is built from 13 residues. Trimming took off 5 bases at V and 2 bases at J, with 10 bases between the two ends. Germline V lookup: CDR1 SGHTA, CDR2 FQGNSA. The CDR3: CASSLGDPYEQYF. Here the CDR3 DNA reads TGTGCCAGCAGCCTAGGAGACCCCTACGAGCAGTACTTC.

CDR3 sequence reads: CASSQRTNYGYTF. In DNA form, the CDR3 reads TGTGCCAGCAGCCAAAGGACCAACTATGGCTACACCTTC. This sequence joins TRBV3-1 and TRBJ1-2, with D uncertain. V was trimmed by 2 bases and J by 2 bases, leaving 6 bases between them. Germline V gene lookup returns CDR1 LGHDT and CDR2 YNNKEL (reference sequence). This CDR3 is 13 amino acids long.

Only a few counts were recorded for this clonotype. This rearrangement joins TRBV5-1 to TRBJ2-1, with 9 bases that match TRBD1. With 2 bases clipped from V and 9 bases from J, the junction kept 12 bases outside the gene matches. Germline V lookup: CDR1 SGHRS, CDR2 YFSETQ. The CDR3 extends over 16 amino acids. CDR3 DNA sequence: TGCGCCAGCAGCTTTCAACCGGGACAGGGACTTTTTGAGCAGTTCTTC. Its translation is CASSFQPGQGLFEQFF.

The chain carries TRBV29-1 and TRBJ2-1; 12 bases agree with TRBD1. With V trimmed by 4 bases and J by 7 bases, 5 bases remained unmatched. Germline CDR1 SQVTM, CDR2 ANQGSEA. The CDR3 runs to 14 residues. The CDR3 is CSVAGQGAANEQFF. CDR3 sequence (DNA): TGCAGCGTTGCGGGACAGGGGGCGGCAAATGAGCAGTTCTTC.

About this clonotype: It may be a read error: a sequence one base away is much more abundant. In this CDR3 the conserved last residue, phenylalanine or tryptophan, is missing, so a read error is likely. The chain has TRBV19 and TRBJ2-3; D tentatively reads TRBD1 or TRBD2 (6 bases each). This CDR3 comprises 18 residues. Trimming shortened V by 10 bases and J by 0 bases, and 26 bases separated the two germline ends. CDR1 and CDR2 from the germline V gene are LNHDA and SQIVND (reference sequence). The CDR3 loop reads CATAKGGRGRTSTDTQYL. Here the CDR3 DNA reads TGTGCCACCGCGAAGGGGGGCAGGGGACGAACTAGCACAGATACGCAGTATTTA.

This clonotype was counted ten times or more. The chain joins TRBV7-2 to TRBJ2-7; weak D call: TRBD1 (5 bases). The V end lost 4 bases, the J end lost 4 bases, and 11 bases lay between the germline ends. CDR1 is SGHTA, CDR2 FQGNSA, per germline. The length of the CDR3 is 13 residues. CDR3 region: CASSSTQGYEQYF. CDR3 sequence (DNA): TGTGCCAGCAGCTCCACGCAGGGTTACGAGCAGTACTTC.

This clonotype appeared a few times. V and J are TRBV12-3 or TRBV12-4 and TRBJ1-1, with D unresolved. Trimming pared 2 bases from V and 0 bases from J, leaving 10 bases between. The CDR3 has 15 amino acids. CDR3 sequence: CASSLSRQLNTEAFF. In DNA, the CDR3 is TGTGCCAGCAGTTTATCTCGGCAGCTGAACACTGAAGCTTTCTTT.

The table lists this clonotype with many counts. V gene TRBV2 combines with J gene TRBJ1-5; no firm D call. Per the germline V gene, CDR1 is SNHLY and CDR2 is FYNNEI. This CDR3 contains 12 residues. The germline V and J ends were trimmed by 6 bases and 4 bases, with 7 bases remaining between them. The CDR3 DNA is TGTGCCAGCAGCCGGCAGAATCAGCCCCAGCATTTT. Translating gives CASSRQNQPQHF.

CDR3 sequence: CASSFTEDQPQHF. The CDR3 coding sequence is TGTGCCAGCAGCTTCACAGAAGATCAGCCCCAGCATTTT. V and J are TRBV11-2 and TRBJ1-5; D remains unclear. CDR3 length: 13 amino acids. In germline, CDR1 is SGHAT, CDR2 FQNNGV. V dropped 3 bases and J dropped 5 bases, with 8 bases sitting between them.